This T cell receptor (beta chain) was documented in a study of CDR3 diversity in severe acne. At least ten counts were recorded for this clonotype. TCRdb itself ran the PCR reads through MiXCR, one entry per CDR3 protein. The table lists approximately 79,000 distinct CDR3 sequences, 45% to 55% of them singletons. CDR1 is LGHNT, CDR2 FRNRAP, per germline. The CDR3 sequence is 13 residues long. Deletions cut 6 bases from V and 2 bases from J, with 10 bases between. This chain links TRBV12-5 with TRBJ1-1; no clear D. The source material was blood. The receptor comes from a male donor in good health, serving as a control. The CDR3 nucleotides read TGTGCTAGTGGCGTGGACCGAAACACTGAAGCTTTCTTT. Its translation: CASGVDRNTEAFF. Full variable domain (outside the CDR3, taken from reference TRBV12-5 and TRBJ1-1): DARVTQTPRHKVTEMGQEVTMRCQPILGHNTVFWYRQTMMQGLELLAYFRNRAPLDDSGMPKDRFSAEMPDATLATLKIQPSEPRDSAVYFCASGVDRNTEAFFGQGTRLTVV.